A single T cell receptor beta chain is shown here with its context. Its antigen is unknown. The record originates from a study of T-cell memory formation after mild COVID-19. Whole-study findings and limits: Some clones that responded turned up in pre-infection memory, which suggests that cross-reactive memory joined in.

Germline V gene sequence: CDR1 SGHRS, CDR2 YFSETQ. The CDR3 extends over 14 amino acids. Trimming pared 4 bases from V and 3 bases from J, leaving 11 bases between. A single record per CDR3 protein comes from TCRdb applying MiXCR to the 5' RACE reads. This table holds roughly 170,000 distinct CDR3 sequences, less than 20% found once. Sequencing was done on a sample of PBMCs or a T cell subset sorted from them (not recorded which). The clonotype was recovered from a man aged 18 to 29 who had mild COVID-19 (a few samples of this study predate the infection). Cell type and time point are not known. The chain joins TRBV5-1 to TRBJ2-1; no definite D call. CDR3 nucleotides: TGCGCCAGCAGCCAAACGTTCCTCTACAATGAGCAGTTCTTC. It encodes CASSQTFLYNEQFF.